The clone carrying this TCR beta chain has just a few counts. Reverse transcription of extracted RNA yielded cDNA, which provided the sequencing template. Produced via immunoSEQ multiplex PCR; TCRdb's table is partial and in-frame only. The profile covers 120,000 or so clones, with around 60% appearing a single time and around 6% taken by the ten largest. These data come from a study of CD8+ T cells in alopecia areata. The treatment: oral pan-JAK inhibitor, 5-10 mg twice daily. CDR3 length: 12 amino acids. Germline assignment: CDR1 SQVTM and CDR2 ANQGSEA. V was pared by 7 bases and J by 5 bases, with 6 bases of the junction left unmatched.

This TCR was recovered from a human donor with alopecia areata. The chain couples TRBV29-1 to TRBJ2-7, with 9 bases lining up with TRBD1. Sequenced here: CD4+ T cells sorted from blood, sampled at week 4, from a patient treated with tofacitinib. The CDR3 sequence is CSAGTGRNEQYF. Here the CDR3 DNA reads TGCAGCGCCGGGACAGGGAGGAACGAGCAGTACTTC.